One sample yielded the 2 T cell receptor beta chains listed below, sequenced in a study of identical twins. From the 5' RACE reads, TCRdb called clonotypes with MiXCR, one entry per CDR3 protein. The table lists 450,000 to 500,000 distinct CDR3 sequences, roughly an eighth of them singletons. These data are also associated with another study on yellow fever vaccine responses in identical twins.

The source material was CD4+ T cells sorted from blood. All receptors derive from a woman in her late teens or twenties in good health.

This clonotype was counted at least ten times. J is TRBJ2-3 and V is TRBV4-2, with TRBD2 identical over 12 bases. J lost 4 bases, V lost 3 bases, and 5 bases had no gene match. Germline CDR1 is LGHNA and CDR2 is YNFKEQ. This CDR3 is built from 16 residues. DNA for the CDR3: TGTGCCAGCAGCCAGGGGCTAGCGGGAGGGCCAGATACGCAGTATTTT. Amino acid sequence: CASSQGLAGGPDTQYF.

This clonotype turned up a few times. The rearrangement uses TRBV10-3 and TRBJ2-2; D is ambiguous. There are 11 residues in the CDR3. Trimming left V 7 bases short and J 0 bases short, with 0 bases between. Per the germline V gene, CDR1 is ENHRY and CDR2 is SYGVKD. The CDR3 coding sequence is TGTGCCATCACGAACACCGGGGAGCTGTTTTTT. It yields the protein CAITNTGELFF.